A single T cell receptor beta chain is shown here with its context. The junction had 17 bases not matched to a gene; V was cut back by 0 bases and J by 8 bases. Germline V CDR1 and CDR2: SGHDT, YYEEEE. The CDR3 totals 18 residues. In TCRdb, the RT-PCR reads were re-called with MiXCR into one record per CDR3 protein. Altogether roughly 940,000 distinct CDR3 sequences are present, about a sixth being singletons, with the ten largest covering around 6%. These data originate in a study of patients and donors after allogeneic stem cell transplantation. This clonotype was sampled from a human donor who was either an allogeneic HSCT recipient or a stem cell or donor lymphocyte infusion donor (not recorded which). It is not recorded whose cells these are; they may come from a transplant donor. This rearrangement joins TRBV5-6 to TRBJ2-1; 7 bases map to TRBD1. The sequenced sample consisted of blood, either unsorted or a sorted T cell fraction (not recorded which). The CDR3 region is CASSLEEVWGQYFDEQFF. Written as DNA, the CDR3 is TGTGCCAGCAGCTTGGAGGAGGTTTGGGGACAGTACTTCGATGAGCAGTTCTTC.